These T cell receptor beta chains were read from a single sample in a study of shared clonotypes between healthy human individuals. Assay used: immunoSEQ multiplex PCR; TCRdb lists only in-frame clones, some missing. The repertoire has about 2.4 million clones, around nine tenths of them found once; the top ten carry over 0.12%. The sequenced sample was naive CD4+ T cells sorted from blood. Every receptor here comes from a man younger than 30 in good health. CDR3s include the opening cysteine and the closing phenylalanine or tryptophan. D genes are given only for firm matches. Clone size is stated in some rows and not others, as once, few, many or a class when expanded.

- TRBJ1-2 few TRBV2 TGTGCCAGCAGTGGACAGAGAGATAACTATGGCTACACCTTC CASSGQRDNYGYTF
- TRBJ2-7 - TRBV19 TGTGCCAGTAGTATAGAGGCCGGACAAAACTACGAGCAGTACTTC CASSIEAGQNYEQYF
- TRBJ2-7 - TRBV6-6 TGTGCCAGCAGCAATGAGGGAGACTACGAGCAGTACTTC CASSNEGDYEQYF
- TRBJ1-2 - TRBV6-5 TGTGCCAGCAGTAGACTTCAAGACTATGGCTACACCTTC CASSRLQDYGYTF
- TRBJ2-1 - TRBV9 TGTGCCAGCAATCGGGACTTCGCCTACAATGAGCAGTTCTTC CASNRDFAYNEQFF
TRBD1 TRBJ2-2 - TRBV7-2 TGTGCCAGCAGCCAAAGAGGGGGCCCGAACACCGGGGAGCTGTTTTTT CASSQRGGPNTGELFF
- TRBJ1-1 - TRBV5-1 TGCGCCAGCAGCTCCCAGGGTGAGGGGGCTGAAGCTTTCTTT CASSSQGEGAEAFF
- TRBJ1-5 - TRBV28 TGTGCCAGCGCTCCCCTCCGGGCAAATCAGCCCCAGCATTTT CASAPLRANQPQHF
- TRBJ1-1 - TRBV28 TGTGCCAGCAGTTTCTATACATGGAAAGCTTTCTTT CASSFYTWKAFF
- TRBJ2-2 - TRBV7-2 TGTGCCAGCAGCCGACAGGGAGGCACCGGGGAGCTGTTTTTT CASSRQGGTGELFF
TRBD1 TRBJ2-7 few TRBV18 TGTGCCAGCTCACCCGGGACAGGCTACGAGCAGTACTTC CASSPGTGYEQYF
- TRBJ2-3 - TRBV6-6 TGTGCCAGCAGTTACTCGACCCTAGTTGTGGATACGCAGTATTTT CASSYSTLVVDTQYF
- TRBJ2-2 - TRBV4-2 TGTGCCGCAGGCTCCAGCGAGACGAACACCGGGGAGCTGTTTTTT CAAGSSETNTGELFF
TRBD1 TRBJ1-6 - TRBV4-3 TGCGCCAGCAGCCGGTTGGACAGGGACAATTCACCCCTCCACTTT CASSRLDRDNSPLHF
TRBD2 TRBJ2-7 - TRBV30 TGTGCTCTTAGGCTAGCGGGTAGCTACGAGCAGTACTTC CALRLAGSYEQYF
- TRBJ2-1 - TRBV7-2 TGTGCCAGCAGCTGGGGACAGACACGGGAGCGGGGCAATGAGCAGTTCTTC CASSWGQTRERGNEQFF